Presented here are 24 T cell receptor beta chains from one specimen sequenced in a study of blood T cell repertoires in COVID-19. Sequencing used immunoSEQ multiplex PCR; TCRdb keeps in-frame clones, though not all of them. The sample includes 250,000 to 350,000 clones, roughly 89% of them seen just once. Material for sequencing was peripheral blood. The receptors derive from a woman aged 25 to 39 with active or convalescent COVID-19.

The J gene is TRBJ1-2, the V gene TRBV7-2; tentatively, D is TRBD1 (5 bases). Between the trimmed V and J ends, which lost 6 bases and 2 bases, there was a span of 19 bases. CDR3 length: 16 residues. Germline-derived CDR1 and CDR2 are SGHTA and FQGNSA. The CDR3 bases are TGTGCCAGCAGACAATCCAGGGCGGGGCCCAACTATGGCTACACCTTC. As protein: CASRQSRAGPNYGYTF.

V gene TRBV19 combines with J gene TRBJ1-2; no clear D gene. Germline V gene sequence: CDR1 LNHDA, CDR2 SQIVND (reference sequence). Trimming removed 5 bases at V and 4 bases at J, with 17 bases between. The CDR3 length is 15 residues. CDR3 coding DNA: TGTGCCAGTAGTGCCTCGAACAGTCCCATCTATGGCTACACCTTC. Translated: CASSASNSPIYGYTF.

This chain joins TRBV7-2 and TRBJ2-5, with 7 bases that match TRBD2. The germline V gene has CDR1 SGHTA and CDR2 FQGNSA. CDR3 length: 13 residues. The junction had 2 bases not matched to a gene; V was cut back by 5 bases and J by 2 bases. In DNA form, the CDR3 reads TGTGCCAGCAGCGCGGGACTACAAGAGACCCAGTACTTC. Protein: CASSAGLQETQYF. Filled out from reference TRBV7-2 and TRBJ2-5, the complete variable domain reads GAGVSQSPSNKVTEKGKDVELRCDPISGHTALYWYRQSLGQGLEFLIYFQGNSAPDKSGLPSDRFSAERTGGSVSTLTIQRTQQEDSAVYLCASSAGLQETQYFGPGTRLLVL.

The rearrangement joins TRBV4-2 to TRBJ2-2, with no clear D. The CDR3 extends over 14 amino acids. The V end was cut by 1 base, the J end by 6 bases, with 9 bases between. Per germline, CDR1 LGHNA and CDR2 YNFKEQ. The CDR3 spells CASSQGRMAGELFF. CDR3 nucleotide sequence: TGTGCCAGCAGCCAAGGGCGGATGGCCGGGGAGCTGTTTTTT.

The genes are TRBV5-1 and TRBJ2-2; 12 nucleotides agree with TRBD2. Unmatched junction bases numbered 2, after V lost 0 bases and J lost 5 bases. Germline V gene sequence: CDR1 SGHRS, CDR2 YFSETQ. The CDR3 length is 16 residues. DNA for the CDR3: TGCGCCAGCAGCTTGGCCGGACTAGCGGGGACCGGGGAGCTGTTTTTT. Translation gives CASSLAGLAGTGELFF.

V and J are TRBV5-4 and TRBJ1-2; no clear D. Trimming removed 0 bases from V and 5 bases from J, with 8 bases in between. The CDR3 spans 13 residues. Germline CDR1 is SGHNT and CDR2 is YYREEE (reference sequence). The CDR3 DNA is TGTGCCAGCAGCTTGGCTGAGGCATATGGCTACACCTTC. Translating gives CASSLAEAYGYTF. The entire variable domain, with the rest obtained from reference TRBV5-4 and TRBJ1-2, is as follows: ETGVTQSPTHLIKTRGQQVTLRCSSQSGHNTVSWYQQALGQGPQFIFQYYREEENGRGNFPPRFSGLQFPNYSSELNVNALELDDSALYLCASSLAEAYGYTFGSGTRLTVV.

The chain links TRBV19 to TRBJ2-7; D might be TRBD1 (5 bases). The CDR3 runs to 16 residues. Germline values: CDR1 LNHDA, CDR2 SQIVND (reference sequence). Trimming pared 10 bases from V and 0 bases from J, leaving 22 bases between. This CDR3 is CATTLDSLTGSYEQYF. CDR3 coding DNA: TGTGCCACCACCCTTGACAGTCTTACGGGCTCCTACGAGCAGTACTTC.

The gene calls are TRBV11-2 and TRBJ1-1, with D tentatively TRBD1 (5 bases). CDR1 is SGHAT and CDR2 is FQNNGV in the germline V gene. Trimming took off 5 bases at V and 7 bases at J, with 14 bases between the two ends. This CDR3 is 13 amino acids long. CDR3 sequence (DNA): TGTGCCAGCAGCCCAGTTCTAAGGGGTGAAGCTTTCTTT. Its translation is CASSPVLRGEAFF.

The chain couples TRBV15 to TRBJ2-7; perhaps TRBD1 as D (5 bases). V was trimmed by 0 bases and J by 2 bases, leaving 14 bases between them. CDR1 is LNHNV and CDR2 is YYDKDF in the germline V gene (reference sequence). The CDR3 has 16 amino acids. The CDR3 DNA reads as TGTGCCACCAGCAGAGATCTCGACAGTGTGACCTACGAGCAGTACTTC. Its translation: CATSRDLDSVTYEQYF.

The chain combines TRBV5-8 with TRBJ1-5, with 9 bases lining up with TRBD1. J was trimmed by 4 bases and V by 0 bases; bases with no gene match: 8. Germline V gives CDR1 SGHTS, CDR2 YDEGEE. The CDR3 runs to 17 residues. CDR3 in DNA: TGTGCCAGCAGCTTGGGGGCCGGACAGGGGTCTAATCAGCCCCAGCATTTT. Translated: CASSLGAGQGSNQPQHF.

A word on this clone: The same CDR3 also results from other DNA sequences found in this sample. The rearrangement links TRBV5-6 to TRBJ1-2; TRBD1 aligns across 7 bases. CDR3 length: 13 residues. V lost 0 bases and J lost 7; bases outside the gene matches: 3. Germline V gives CDR1 SGHDT, CDR2 YYEEEE. This CDR3 is CASSLGQGLGYTF. The DNA for the CDR3 is TGTGCCAGCAGCTTGGGACAGGGTCTTGGCTACACCTTC. The complete variable domain, with remaining parts taken from reference TRBV5-6 and TRBJ1-2, reads DAGVTQSPTHLIKTRGQQVTLRCSPKSGHDTVSWYQQALGQGPQFIFQYYEEEERQRGNFPDRFSGHQFPNYSSELNVNALLLGDSALYLCASSLGQGLGYTFGSGTRLTVV.

The chain carries TRBV24-1 and TRBJ2-1; D possibly corresponds to TRBD1 (5 bases). Per the germline V gene, CDR1 is KGHDR and CDR2 is SFDVKD. This CDR3 is built from 16 residues. V dropped 2 bases and J dropped 0 bases, with 10 bases sitting between them. In nucleotides, the CDR3 is TGTGCCACCAGTGATTCGACAGTATACTCCTACAATGAGCAGTTCTTC. This encodes CATSDSTVYSYNEQFF.

The rearrangement uses TRBV2 and TRBJ2-1; TRBD2 agrees at 9 bases. Per germline, CDR1 SNHLY and CDR2 FYNNEI. CDR3 length: 14 amino acids. V trimming: 4 bases; J trimming: 4 bases; junction bases outside the gene matches: 2. This CDR3 reads CASSALAGYNEQFF. CDR3 nucleotide sequence: TGTGCCAGCAGTGCTCTAGCGGGGTACAATGAGCAGTTCTTC.

The rearrangement uses TRBV5-6 and TRBJ1-2; D is unclear. CDR1 is SGHDT, CDR2 YYEEEE, per germline. The CDR3 runs 13 residues. The V end lost 2 bases, the J end lost 7 bases, and 12 bases lay between the germline ends. CDR3 sequence: CASSLDRTAGYTF. The CDR3 coding sequence is TGTGCCAGCAGCTTAGACCGGACTGCTGGCTACACCTTC.

V usage is TRBV6-5 and J usage is TRBJ1-1; 7 positions match TRBD1. Germline loops: CDR1 MNHEY, CDR2 SVGAGI. The CDR3 covers 15 residues. With 2 bases clipped from V and 7 bases from J, the junction kept 10 bases outside the gene matches. CDR3 amino acids: CASSYQVAGGSEAFF. The CDR3 bases are TGTGCCAGCAGTTACCAAGTGGCAGGGGGGAGTGAAGCTTTCTTT.

The J gene is TRBJ2-5, the V gene TRBV5-6, with TRBD2 matching over 12 bases. The germline CDR1 and CDR2 sequences are SGHDT and YYEEEE. Trimming cost V 3 bases and J 5 bases; bases outside gene matches: 8. The CDR3 spans 16 residues. The CDR3 DNA follows: TGTGCCAGCAGCTCTCCTAGCGGGGGGGCGGGTGAGACCCAGTACTTC. Its protein is CASSSPSGGAGETQYF.

The V gene is TRBV28, the J gene TRBJ1-1; 9 positions match TRBD1. This CDR3 comprises 15 residues. Germline assignment: CDR1 MDHEN and CDR2 SYDVKM. V was clipped by 5 bases and J by 5 bases; unmatched bases: 9. CDR3 bases: TGTGCCAGCAGTCCGAACACAGGGGGCGAAACTGAAGCTTTCTTT. Amino acid sequence: CASSPNTGGETEAFF.

This rearrangement joins TRBV28 to TRBJ2-7, with D possibly matching TRBD2 (5 bases). Germline lookup yields CDR1 MDHEN and CDR2 SYDVKM. Trimming took 5 bases from V and 7 from J, leaving 9 bases between them. The CDR3 spans 11 residues. The CDR3 region has the DNA TGTGCCAGCAGTCCACGAGGGGAGCAGTACTTC. Its translation: CASSPRGEQYF.

J is TRBJ1-2 and V is TRBV19; 8 bases map to TRBD1. The CDR3 runs 16 residues. Germline CDR1 is LNHDA and CDR2 is SQIVND (reference sequence). With 6 bases clipped from V and 1 base from J, the junction kept 10 bases outside the gene matches. The CDR3 is CASSGERTGRNYGYTF. CDR3 sequence (DNA): TGTGCCAGTAGCGGAGAGAGGACAGGGCGTAACTATGGCTACACCTTC.

This clone was detected only once. V and J are TRBV27 and TRBJ2-1; 16 bases map to TRBD2. CDR3 length: 16 residues. CDR1 and CDR2 (germline): MNHEY, SMNVEV (reference sequence). Trimming removed 7 bases from V and 8 bases from J; junction bases left unmatched: 8. CDR3 in amino acids: CASTYTGLAGGDEQFF. Written as DNA, the CDR3 is TGTGCCAGCACCTACACGGGACTAGCGGGGGGGGATGAGCAGTTCTTC.

This chain connects TRBV6-5 to TRBJ2-7, with 9 bases aligning to TRBD1. The CDR3 sequence is 13 residues long. Germline assignment: CDR1 MNHEY and CDR2 SVGAGI. Trimming at V came to 5 bases and at J to 3 bases, leaving 2 bases not matched to a gene. Here the CDR3 reads CASSLGQGYEQYF. CDR3 bases: TGTGCCAGCAGTCTGGGACAGGGCTACGAGCAGTACTTC.

This rearrangement joins TRBV5-8 to TRBJ1-3; weak D call: TRBD1 (5 bases). Trimming cost V 0 bases and J 4 bases, with 14 bases left between them. The CDR3 covers 16 residues. Germline lookup yields CDR1 SGHTS and CDR2 YDEGEE. CDR3 coding DNA: TGTGCCAGCAGCTTGGCCGACAGAATTGGCGGAAACACCATATATTTT. The encoded protein is CASSLADRIGGNTIYF.

This clone was seen only once. The rearrangement links TRBV24-1 to TRBJ2-7; 8 bases align to TRBD2. Per the germline V gene, CDR1 is KGHDR and CDR2 is SFDVKD. V was clipped by 1 base and J by 3 bases; unmatched bases: 10. The CDR3 length is 17 residues. The CDR3 region has the DNA TGTGCCACCAGTGATTTCGGGAGGGGACCCACTTACTACGAGCAGTACTTC. Translation gives CATSDFGRGPTYYEQYF.

This chain connects TRBV28 to TRBJ2-1; D remains ambiguous. This CDR3 region has 13 residues. Between the trimmed V and J ends, which lost 6 bases and 5 bases, there was a span of 11 bases. Germline values: CDR1 MDHEN, CDR2 SYDVKM. The CDR3: CASRLPPNNEQFF. DNA for the CDR3: TGTGCCAGCAGGTTACCCCCTAACAATGAGCAGTTCTTC.